Detailed here is one TCR beta chain. The antigen remains unidentified. TCRdb reanalysed the 5' RACE reads using MiXCR and keeps one entry per CDR3 protein. The sample holds approximately 2,500 distinct CDR3 sequences, about 5.6% seen once. Trimming removed 6 bases at V and 4 bases at J, with 10 bases between. Germline V gene data show CDR1 as MDHEN and CDR2 as SYDVKM. This CDR3 is built from 13 residues. This entry comes from a study of spatial heterogeneity in lung cancer. Study-wide context: Each distinct TCR and UMI combination averaged more than ten appearances in raw reads. Study-level points and caveats: Counts that tracked tumor mutation counts were those of expanded intratumoral alpha and beta TCRs.

Described time point: sample taken at primary tumor resection. The donors, around 72 patients with untreated early-stage non-small cell lung cancer, provided the samples. This clonotype was sampled from a male donor with early-stage non-small cell lung cancer. This chain connects TRBV28 to TRBJ1-5; D gene uncertain. The sample here was lung tumor tissue, taken at surgery. The CDR3 loop is CASSPDGNQPQHF. CDR3 in DNA: TGTGCCAGCAGCCCGGACGGAAATCAGCCCCAGCATTTT.